The present entry profiles one TCR beta chain with its context. There are 16 residues in the CDR3. In germline, CDR1 is SGHTA, CDR2 FQGNSA. Trimming at V came to 3 bases and at J to 2 bases, leaving 7 bases not matched to a gene. In the authors' methods: How many nucleated cells were present was estimated from reference gene primer amplification. The table came from immunoSEQ multiplex PCR; TCRdb's copy has only in-frame clones and leaves some out. V and J calls and clone size follow that table, whereas D and trimming were derived from the DNA. The sample holds roughly 62,000 clones, more than 85% seen once. These data come from a study of blood T cell repertoires in COVID-19. At the level of the study: The United States, Italy and Spain provided the acute and convalescent COVID-19 samples. PBMCs, B-cell-depleted T cells, or T cells provided the cDNA or gDNA that made up the material.

V gene TRBV7-2 combines with J gene TRBJ1-2; TRBD1 matches 9 bases. Material: peripheral blood. This receptor was obtained from a man between 65 and 80 years old with acute or convalescent COVID-19. The CDR3 region is CASSLKQGADNYGYTF. The CDR3 DNA follows: TGTGCCAGCAGCTTGAAACAGGGGGCGGACAACTATGGCTACACCTTC. Supplemented by reference TRBV7-2 and TRBJ1-2, the full variable domain reads GAGVSQSPSNKVTEKGKDVELRCDPISGHTALYWYRQSLGQGLEFLIYFQGNSAPDKSGLPSDRFSAERTGGSVSTLTIQRTQQEDSAVYLCASSLKQGADNYGYTFGSGTRLTVV.